The 15 T cell receptor beta chains listed next were all sequenced from one sample in a study of blood T cells in healthy people across ages. Sample-barcoded 5' priming and a J-beta primer mix drove a second PCR of about 7 to 12 cycles. TCRdb reprocessed the 5' RACE reads with MiXCR, giving one entry per CDR3 protein. This table holds over 1.5 million distinct CDR3 sequences, about 49% found once. Sequenced: blood. The receptors shown here come from a woman in her thirties or forties in good health.

The chain uses TRBV2 and TRBJ2-2, with D hard to call. CDR1 is SNHLY, CDR2 FYNNEI, per germline. Trimming removed 9 bases from V and 7 bases from J, with 12 bases in between. CDR3 length: 12 amino acids. In DNA form, the CDR3 reads TGTGCCAGTCGCTCGGAGTTCGGGGAGCTGTTTTTT. This codes for CASRSEFGELFF.

The V call is TRBV5-1, the J call TRBJ1-3; no clear D gene. CDR3 length: 14 residues. Germline V gene data show CDR1 as SGHRS and CDR2 as YFSETQ. V shed 4 bases and J shed 4 bases, with 12 bases lying between them. The CDR3 region is CASSPRLGGNTIYF. CDR3 in DNA: TGCGCCAGCAGCCCGCGACTGGGGGGAAACACCATATATTTT.

V and J are TRBV11-2 and TRBJ2-1, with D tentatively TRBD2 (6 bases). Deletions cut 4 bases from V and 5 bases from J, with 21 bases between. Germline V gene lookup returns CDR1 SGHAT and CDR2 FQNNGV. The CDR3 has 17 residues. The CDR3 loop is CASSSLDKGLANNEQFF. As DNA, the CDR3 is TGTGCCAGCAGCTCCCTGGATAAGGGACTGGCTAACAATGAGCAGTTCTTC.

A single count supports this clonotype. V and J are TRBV18 and TRBJ2-1; D uncertain. Germline assignment: CDR1 KGHSH and CDR2 LQKENI. With 1 base removed from V and 3 bases from J, the gap between germline ends came to 22 bases. The CDR3 is made up of 19 amino acids. This CDR3 is CASSPRRPNPTSIYNEQFF. The CDR3 nucleotides are TGTGCCAGCTCACCACGCCGCCCGAACCCGACCTCTATCTACAATGAGCAGTTCTTC.

This clonotype was detected once. The chain couples TRBV28 to TRBJ2-2; 9 bases map to TRBD1. The CDR3 is made up of 15 amino acids. Germline loops: CDR1 MDHEN, CDR2 SYDVKM. The V and J ends lost 5 bases and 4 bases, in that order; junction bases with no gene match: 5. The CDR3 DNA follows: TGTGCCAGCAGTGAACAGGGGGCGATCACCGGGGAGCTGTTTTTT. This codes for CASSEQGAITGELFF.

The chain couples TRBV3-1 to TRBJ1-6; 9 bases are shared with TRBD1. J was trimmed by 10 bases and V by 1 base; bases with no gene match: 8. CDR3 size: 16 residues. Looked up from germline, CDR1 is LGHDT and CDR2 is YNNKEL (reference sequence). The CDR3 protein is CASSQGPGQGVSPLHF. In DNA form, the CDR3 reads TGTGCCAGCAGCCAAGGCCCGGGACAGGGAGTCTCACCCCTCCACTTT.

CDR3 nucleotides: TGCAGCGTTGAAGGCAGGGGGGATGGCTACACCTTC. Its translation: CSVEGRGDGYTF. The chain has TRBV29-1 and TRBJ1-2, with 7 bases identical to TRBD1. The V gene's germline CDR1 is SQVTM and CDR2 ANQGSEA. Trimming cost V 1 base and J 6 bases; bases outside gene matches: 2. The CDR3 covers 12 residues. Filled out from reference TRBV29-1 and TRBJ1-2, the complete variable domain reads SAVISQKPSRDICQRGTSLTIQCQVDSQVTMMFWYRQQPGQSLTLIATANQGSEATYESGFVIDKFPISRPNLTFSTLTVSNMSPEDSSIYLCSVEGRGDGYTFGSGTRLTVV.

The gene calls are TRBV2 and TRBJ2-1, with D perhaps matching TRBD1 or TRBD2 (5 bases each). The CDR3 consists of 15 residues. Germline values: CDR1 SNHLY, CDR2 FYNNEI. V lost 2 bases, J lost 9 bases, and 17 bases lay in between. CDR3: CASSERDLAGGEQFF. As DNA, the CDR3 is TGTGCCAGCAGTGAAAGGGATTTAGCTGGGGGTGAGCAGTTCTTC.

This sequence joins TRBV16 and TRBJ1-2; perhaps TRBD1 as D (5 bases). V was trimmed by 1 base and J by 2 bases, leaving 11 bases between them. Germline CDR1 and CDR2: KGHSY and FQNENV. The CDR3 is made up of 15 amino acids. The CDR3 nucleotides read TGTGCCAGCAGCCAATTTGTGCAGGGAAACTATGGCTACACCTTC. Its translation: CASSQFVQGNYGYTF.

A few counts support this clonotype. J is TRBJ2-5 and V is TRBV5-1; 7 nucleotides match TRBD1. Trimming removed 3 bases from V and 2 bases from J; junction bases left unmatched: 7. Germline V gives CDR1 SGHRS, CDR2 YFSETQ. The CDR3 loop spans 15 amino acids. The CDR3, as DNA: TGCGCCAGCAGCTCGAGAACAGGGGCACAAGAGACCCAGTACTTC. Translating gives CASSSRTGAQETQYF.

This clonotype was counted a few times. The chain carries TRBV7-3 and TRBJ2-3; 9 nucleotides agree with TRBD1. Germline V gene data show CDR1 as SGHTA and CDR2 as FQGTGA. V lost 4 bases and J lost 2; bases outside the gene matches: 1. The CDR3 is 14 amino acids. The CDR3 bases are TGTGCCAGCAGCTGGACAGGGGACACAGATACGCAGTATTTT. Translation: CASSWTGDTDTQYF.

This sequence joins TRBV20-1 and TRBJ2-3; a weak D match, TRBD2 (6 bases). From germline, CDR1 is DFQATT and CDR2 SNEGSKA (reference sequence). Between the trimmed V and J ends, which lost 3 bases and 2 bases, there was a span of 9 bases. There are 13 residues in the CDR3. Here the CDR3 reads CSASLAPTDTQYF. In DNA form, the CDR3 reads TGCAGTGCTAGCCTAGCGCCCACAGATACGCAGTATTTT.

This CDR3 reads CASRQDRDEQYF. DNA of the CDR3: TGTGCCAGCAGGCAAGACAGGGACGAGCAGTACTTC. The rearrangement uses TRBV6-2 or TRBV6-3 and TRBJ2-7, with 7 bases lining up with TRBD1. This CDR3 is 12 amino acids long. J was trimmed by 5 bases and V by 6 bases; bases with no gene match: 4. Germline V gives CDR1 MNHEY, CDR2 SVGEGT.

The chain recombines TRBV10-3 with TRBJ1-4, with D perhaps matching TRBD1 (5 bases). The length of the CDR3 is 13 residues. The germline CDR1 and CDR2 sequences are ENHRY and SYGVKD. Trimming took 0 bases from V and 8 from J, leaving 7 bases between them. The chain's CDR3 is CAISESAGEKLFF. The CDR3 nucleotides are TGTGCCATCAGTGAGTCGGCAGGGGAAAAACTGTTTTTT.

This clonotype was recorded once. The chain employs TRBV4-3 and TRBJ1-1; TRBD1 aligns across 7 bases. The CDR3 contains 15 residues. Germline assignment: CDR1 LGHNA and CDR2 YSLEER. V gave up 2 bases and J gave up 6 bases; unmatched junction bases: 9. The CDR3 nucleotides are TGCGCCAGCAGCCAACTCCAGACAGGGAGGGCTGAAGCTTTCTTT. This sequence encodes CASSQLQTGRAEAFF.